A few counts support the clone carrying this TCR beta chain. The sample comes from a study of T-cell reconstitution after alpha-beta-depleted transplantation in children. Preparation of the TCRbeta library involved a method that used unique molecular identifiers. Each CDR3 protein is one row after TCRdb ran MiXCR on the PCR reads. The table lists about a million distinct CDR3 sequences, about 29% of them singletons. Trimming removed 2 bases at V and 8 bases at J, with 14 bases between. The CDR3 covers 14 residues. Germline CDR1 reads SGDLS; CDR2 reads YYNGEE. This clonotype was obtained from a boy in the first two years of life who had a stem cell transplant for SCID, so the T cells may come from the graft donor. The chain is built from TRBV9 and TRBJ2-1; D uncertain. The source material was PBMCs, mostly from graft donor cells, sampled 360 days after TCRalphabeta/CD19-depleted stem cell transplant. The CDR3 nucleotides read TGTGCCAGCAGCGTCCATCTCCACGGCGATGAGCAGTTCTTC. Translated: CASSVHLHGDEQFF.